What follows are 11 T cell receptor beta chains derived from one specimen sequenced in a study of cytomegalovirus exposure and HLA in healthy donors. The PCR had 60 Vbeta and 13 Jbeta primers. Clones were read by immunoSEQ multiplex PCR, and TCRdb kept only the in-frame ones, dropping some. The table shows fewer than 200,000 clones, with approximately 78% occurring only once. Material: PBMCs. These receptors were taken from a woman younger than 35 in good health and CMV-seronegative.

The CDR3: CASSLGQGLGETQYF. In DNA, the CDR3 is TGCGCCAGCAGCTTGGGACAGGGGTTGGGAGAGACCCAGTACTTC. The chain combines TRBV5-1 with TRBJ2-5, with 8 nucleotides matching TRBD1. V lost 0 bases to trimming and J lost 4 bases; unmatched junction nucleotides: 5. There are 15 residues in the CDR3. Germline CDR1 and CDR2: SGHRS and YFSETQ.

V gene TRBV6-1 combines with J gene TRBJ2-5; 9 nucleotides agree with TRBD2. The CDR3 length is 15 residues. The V gene's germline CDR1 is MNHNS and CDR2 SASEGT. Unmatched junction bases numbered 5, after V lost 4 bases and J lost 2 bases. The CDR3 DNA reads TGTGCCAGCAGTGGACAGACTAGCGGACAAGAGACCCAGTACTTC. It encodes CASSGQTSGQETQYF.

The chain carries TRBV19 and TRBJ1-2; TRBD1 aligns across 10 bases. The germline V gene has CDR1 LNHDA and CDR2 SQIVND (reference sequence). The CDR3 has 15 amino acids. V gave up 4 bases and J gave up 4 bases; unmatched junction bases: 6. CDR3 bases: TGTGCCAGTAGTAAAGGGACAGGGGAACGCTATGGCTACACCTTC. Translating it yields CASSKGTGERYGYTF.

This clone was seen just once. The chain combines TRBV5-5 with TRBJ1-2; the match to TRBD1 covers 8 bases. V was pared by 6 bases and J by 7 bases, with 8 bases of the junction left unmatched. Germline assignment: CDR1 SGHKS and CDR2 YYEKEE (reference sequence). The CDR3 is 13 amino acids. This CDR3 is CASTMTGDFGYTF. As DNA, the CDR3 is TGTGCCAGCACCATGACAGGGGATTTTGGCTACACCTTC.

In its sample, this clone was seen once. The CDR3 coding sequence is TGTGCCAGCAGCAAGGACACGGGACTAGCGGGAGTCTACAATGAGCAGTTCTTC. Protein: CASSKDTGLAGVYNEQFF. V usage is TRBV2 and J usage is TRBJ2-1; TRBD2 aligns across 14 bases. V lost 6 bases and J lost 3; bases outside the gene matches: 10. The CDR3 spans 18 residues. Germline V CDR1 and CDR2: SNHLY, FYNNEI.

The rearrangement links TRBV2 to TRBJ2-1, with D maybe TRBD1 (6 bases). Germline CDR1 reads SNHLY; CDR2 reads FYNNEI. V shed 8 bases and J shed 0 bases, with 17 bases lying between them. The CDR3 is made up of 16 amino acids. CDR3 nucleotide sequence: TGTGCCAGCTTCGGCCGGGACATACGCTCCTACAATGAGCAGTTCTTC. Amino acids: CASFGRDIRSYNEQFF. Variable domain in full (rest from reference TRBV2 and TRBJ2-1): EPEVTQTPSHQVTQMGQEVILRCVPISNHLYFYWYRQILGQKVEFLVSFYNNEISEKSEIFDDQFSVERPDGSNFTLKIRSTKLEDSAMYFCASFGRDIRSYNEQFFGPGTRLTVL.

This clone was recorded a few times. The chain has TRBV6-6 and TRBJ2-6, with TRBD2 as a possible D gene (5 bases). In germline, CDR1 is MNHNY, CDR2 SVGAGI (reference sequence). CDR3 size: 14 residues. V was cut by 7 bases and J by 1 base, with 8 bases left in between. CDR3 in amino acids: CASNRGSGANVLTF. CDR3 bases: TGTGCCAGCAACCGGGGTTCTGGGGCCAACGTCCTGACTTTC.

V usage is TRBV7-8 and J usage is TRBJ2-5; D possibly corresponds to TRBD2 (6 bases). V lost 5 bases and J lost 5, with 18 bases in between. The CDR3 runs to 15 residues. Germline assignment: CDR1 SGHVS and CDR2 FQNEAQ. The CDR3 DNA is TGTGCCAGCAGCCAAGCTAGCGCCGTGGGGGAGACCCAGTACTTC. It is translated as CASSQASAVGETQYF.

This chain connects TRBV4-2 to TRBJ1-1, with 8 bases that match TRBD1. The CDR3 is made up of 18 amino acids. Trimming cost V 3 bases and J 3 bases; bases outside gene matches: 15. The germline CDR1 and CDR2 sequences are LGHNA and YNFKEQ. The CDR3 DNA reads TGTGCCAGCAGCCATATTCTCAGGGGGCCTAATCGGCACACTGAAGCTTTCTTT. Residues: CASSHILRGPNRHTEAFF.

The chain couples TRBV7-8 to TRBJ1-2; 10 bases map to TRBD1. The CDR3 sequence is 14 residues long. Germline loops: CDR1 SGHVS, CDR2 FQNEAQ. J was trimmed by 5 bases and V by 1 base; bases with no gene match: 1. CDR3 in amino acids: CASSLGGQGYGYTF. The CDR3 bases are TGTGCCAGCAGCTTAGGGGGACAGGGGTATGGCTACACCTTC. Variable domain in full (rest from reference TRBV7-8 and TRBJ1-2): GAGVSQSPRYKVAKRGQDVALRCDPISGHVSLFWYQQALGQGPEFLTYFQNEAQLDKSGLPSDRFFAERPEGSVSTLKIQRTQQEDSAVYLCASSLGGQGYGYTFGSGTRLTVV.

A few counts support this clone. This sequence joins TRBV11-2 and TRBJ1-3; TRBD1 matches at 9 bases. The germline V gene encodes CDR1 SGHAT and CDR2 FQNNGV. J lost 4 bases, V lost 5 bases, and 3 bases had no gene match. CDR3 length: 14 amino acids. The CDR3 DNA reads as TGTGCCAGCAGCGGGACAGGGCCAGGAAACACCATATATTTT. Translating gives CASSGTGPGNTIYF.